The 29 T cell receptor beta chains in this list originate from one sample, sequenced in a study of T cell responses to AZD1222 COVID-19 vaccine. The repertoire was sequenced with immunoSEQ multiplex PCR; TCRdb's copy has only in-frame clones and lacks some. The repertoire consists of fewer than 95,000 clones, with about 88% occurring once and the leading ten covering 5% to 6.5%. This sample comprised peripheral blood, obtained 28 days after the second AZD1222 dose. The source is an adult who received the AZD1222 COVID-19 vaccine.

This clone was observed a single time. At one of its ends the junction is not consistent with the germline gene, which may arise from a read error. This chain connects TRBV5-1 to TRBJ2-7, with D unclear. CDR1 and CDR2 (germline): SGHRS, YFSETQ. The CDR3 has 9 residues. The CDR3 nucleotides read TGCGCCAGCAGCTCAAGACACAACTTC. It specifies CASSSRHNF.

The V and J genes are TRBV27 and TRBJ1-5, with D unclear. CDR1 MNHEY and CDR2 SMNVEV come from the germline V gene (reference sequence). V lost 5 bases and J 2 bases, leaving 16 bases between the germline ends. CDR3 size: 16 residues. CDR3 DNA sequence: TGTGCCAGCAGTCCCCATGTAGCCTCGGGCAATCAGCCCCAGCATTTT. This gives the protein CASSPHVASGNQPQHF.

The chain carries TRBV6-2 or TRBV6-3 and TRBJ2-7; D gene ambiguous. With 6 bases removed from V and 5 bases from J, the gap between germline ends came to 11 bases. Germline values: CDR1 MNHEY, CDR2 SVGEGT. CDR3 length: 12 amino acids. CDR3 sequence reads: CASSRVRDEQYF. CDR3 nucleotide sequence: TGTGCCAGCAGCCGGGTCCGTGACGAGCAGTACTTC.

The rearrangement uses TRBV7-8 and TRBJ2-3; 9 nucleotides line up with TRBD2. With 4 bases clipped from V and 4 bases from J, the junction kept 12 bases outside the gene matches. Germline V gene sequence: CDR1 SGHVS, CDR2 FQNEAQ. This CDR3 has 17 amino acids. CDR3 sequence reads: CASSSSGTSRYSDTQYF. In DNA, the CDR3 is TGTGCCAGCAGCTCCTCCGGGACTAGCAGATACTCAGATACGCAGTATTTT.

This chain links TRBV19 with TRBJ2-3; TRBD1 is a possible D gene (5 bases). This CDR3 region has 15 residues. The ends were cut back, 3 bases at V and 0 bases at J, with 10 bases in the middle. Germline CDR1 reads LNHDA; CDR2 reads SQIVND (reference sequence). CDR3 in amino acids: CASSIRQSSTDTQYF. CDR3 in DNA: TGTGCCAGTAGTATTAGACAGTCCAGCACAGATACGCAGTATTTT.

V usage is TRBV4-1 and J usage is TRBJ2-7; 8 nucleotides align to TRBD2. This CDR3 comprises 17 residues. Germline V lookup: CDR1 MGHRA, CDR2 YSYEKL. The ends lost 0 bases at V and 0 bases at J; junction bases unmatched: 7. The CDR3 DNA reads as TGCGCCAGCAGCCAAGATCGAAGCGGGGGAATCTCCTACGAGCAGTACTTC. Translated, it gives CASSQDRSGGISYEQYF.

V gene TRBV4-1 combines with J gene TRBJ2-3; D remains ambiguous. CDR3 size: 21 residues. The V end lost 0 bases, the J end lost 0 bases, and 25 bases lay between the germline ends. CDR1 is MGHRA and CDR2 is YSYEKL in the germline V gene. The CDR3 DNA is TGCGCCAGCAGCCAAGACGCGCTAAAATTTACTCCCCGGGCTAGCACAGATACGCAGTATTTT. It yields the protein CASSQDALKFTPRASTDTQYF.

The chain couples TRBV14 to TRBJ1-1; D ambiguous. Germline CDR1 is SGHDN and CDR2 is FVKESK. V lost 3 bases to trimming and J lost 1 base, with 12 bases between them. The CDR3 totals 15 residues. CDR3 DNA sequence: TGTGCCAGCAGCCACAACCTCAGGAGGAACACTGAAGCTTTCTTT. Encoded protein: CASSHNLRRNTEAFF.

This clone has just a few counts. The chain carries TRBV6-5 and TRBJ1-3; D is uncertain. CDR1 is MNHEY and CDR2 is SVGAGI in the germline V gene. V lost 8 bases and J lost 4, with 12 bases in between. This CDR3 comprises 13 residues. CDR3 sequence: CASFVGVGNTIYF. CDR3 DNA sequence: TGTGCCAGCTTCGTAGGTGTGGGAAACACCATATATTTT.

In DNA, the CDR3 is TGTGCCAGCAGCCCCCGGTGGGATGAAGAGACCCAGTACTTC. It encodes CASSPRWDEETQYF. The J gene is TRBJ2-5, the V gene TRBV7-6, with no clear D. V lost 5 bases and J lost 3, with 13 bases in between. This CDR3 region has 14 residues. Per the germline V gene, CDR1 is SGHVS and CDR2 is FNYEAQ.

This clone was observed a single time. The rearrangement joins TRBV9 to TRBJ2-3; no reliable D call. CDR3 length equals 13 residues. Germline lookup yields CDR1 SGDLS and CDR2 YYNGEE. V was clipped by 0 bases and J by 5 bases, with 7 bases between them. CDR3 amino acids: CASSVGGLDTQYF. CDR3 sequence (DNA): TGTGCCAGCAGCGTAGGTGGGCTAGATACGCAGTATTTT.

This clone occurred once. The chain uses TRBV6-5 and TRBJ2-5; 13 nucleotides match TRBD2. After removal of 6 bases from V and 5 bases from J, the junction contained 6 bases not matched to a gene. The CDR3 totals 15 residues. CDR1 is MNHEY, CDR2 SVGAGI, per germline. CDR3 nucleotides: TGTGCCAGCAGGACTAGCGGGGGGCCTGGGGAGACCCAGTACTTC. This gives the protein CASRTSGGPGETQYF.

J is TRBJ1-2 and V is TRBV24-1; D gene ambiguous. Germline CDR1 and CDR2: KGHDR and SFDVKD. The V gene lost 6 bases and the J gene lost 4 bases, with 11 bases spanning the gap. The CDR3 totals 13 residues. CDR3 protein: CATSLGRSYGYTF. The DNA of the CDR3 is TGTGCCACCAGTCTGGGGAGGAGCTATGGCTACACCTTC.

The CDR3 protein is CASSGSTSERGPYEQYF. The CDR3 DNA reads as TGTGCCAGCAGCGGATCCACCTCAGAGCGGGGGCCTTACGAGCAGTACTTC. V usage is TRBV9 and J usage is TRBJ2-7; 8 nucleotides align to TRBD2. Trimming removed 3 bases from V and 4 bases from J; junction bases left unmatched: 15. The CDR3 runs 17 residues. Looked up from germline, CDR1 is SGDLS and CDR2 is YYNGEE. Looking up the rest from reference TRBV9 and TRBJ2-7 gives the full variable domain: DSGVTQTPKHLITATGQRVTLRCSPRSGDLSVYWYQQSLDQGLQFLIQYYNGEERAKGNILERFSAQQFPDLHSELNLSSLELGDSALYFCASSGSTSERGPYEQYFGPGTRLTVT.

This clone was counted once. The rearrangement uses TRBV7-2 and TRBJ1-2; a possible D gene is TRBD1 (5 bases). This CDR3 region has 13 residues. The germline CDR1 and CDR2 sequences are SGHTA and FQGNSA. Between the trimmed V and J ends, which lost 6 bases and 3 bases, there was a span of 11 bases. CDR3 nucleotides: TGTGCCAGCAGTAGCGGGGCCTACTATGGCTACACCTTC. This encodes CASSSGAYYGYTF.

The chain links TRBV7-9 to TRBJ2-5, with 8 bases identical to TRBD1. Germline assignment: CDR1 SEHNR and CDR2 FQNEAQ (reference sequence). Losses at the gene ends were 5 bases for V and 2 bases for J; bases not matched to a gene: 7. The CDR3 runs to 15 residues. CDR3 sequence reads: CASSRRDRSQETQYF. CDR3 bases: TGTGCCAGCAGCCGCCGGGACAGGTCTCAAGAGACCCAGTACTTC.

The chain couples TRBV6-5 to TRBJ1-5, with TRBD1 as a possible D gene (6 bases). Germline CDR1 and CDR2: MNHEY and SVGAGI. CDR3 length: 15 amino acids. V was shortened by 5 bases and J by 0 bases, with 11 bases between the two germline ends. The CDR3 reads CASSLDSYSNQPQHF. CDR3 bases: TGTGCCAGCAGTCTGGACAGCTATAGCAATCAGCCCCAGCATTTT.

The genes are TRBV28 and TRBJ1-5; perhaps TRBD1 as D (6 bases). The V gene lost 8 bases and the J gene lost 2 bases, with 7 bases spanning the gap. CDR3 size: 12 residues. Germline V lookup: CDR1 MDHEN, CDR2 SYDVKM. The CDR3 sequence: CASGGGNQPQHF. The CDR3, as DNA: TGTGCCAGCGGGGGCGGCAATCAGCCCCAGCATTTT. Using reference TRBV28 and TRBJ1-5 for the parts outside the CDR3, the full variable domain is DVKVTQSSRYLVKRTGEKVFLECVQDMDHENMFWYRQDPGLGLRLIYFSYDVKMKEKGDIPEGYSVSREKKERFSLILESASTNQTSMYLCASGGGNQPQHFGDGTRLSIL.

The rearrangement uses TRBV7-8 and TRBJ1-1, with a possible D match to TRBD1 (5 bases). Trimming removed 1 base from V and 7 bases from J, with 13 bases in between. Germline V gene lookup returns CDR1 SGHVS and CDR2 FQNEAQ. This CDR3 has 14 residues. CDR3 residues: CASSLGRGWGEAFF. DNA for the CDR3: TGTGCCAGCAGCTTAGGTAGGGGCTGGGGTGAAGCTTTCTTT.

The rearrangement joins TRBV4-3 to TRBJ1-2, with D tentatively TRBD1 (6 bases). Deletions cut 0 bases from V and 5 bases from J, with 10 bases between. Germline-derived CDR1 and CDR2 are LGHNA and YSLEER. CDR3 size: 14 residues. The CDR3 DNA reads as TGCGCCAGCAGCCAAGAATCTAGGGGGTATGGCTACACCTTC. Amino acids: CASSQESRGYGYTF.

This chain joins TRBV18 and TRBJ2-1; D unclear. Germline V gene data show CDR1 as KGHSH and CDR2 as LQKENI. The V and J ends lost 8 bases and 6 bases respectively, with 14 bases between them. This CDR3 comprises 13 residues. CDR3 coding DNA: TGTGCCAGCGTTCTCAGTCTAGGCAATGAGCAGTTCTTC. This sequence encodes CASVLSLGNEQFF.

Only a few counts were recorded for this clone. The chain carries TRBV6-4 and TRBJ2-1; 8 bases fit TRBD1. The CDR3 consists of 16 residues. Trimming cost V 6 bases and J 6 bases; bases outside gene matches: 13. Germline CDR1 MRHNA, CDR2 SNTAGT. CDR3 coding DNA: TGTGCCAGCAGCAACCTACCAGGACAGGGTGGCAATGAGCAGTTCTTC. It specifies CASSNLPGQGGNEQFF.

The chain employs TRBV30 and TRBJ2-7, with D hard to call. The CDR3 extends over 13 amino acids. Germline values: CDR1 GTSNPN, CDR2 SVGIG (reference sequence). V lost 2 bases and J lost 2, with 10 bases in between. The CDR3 is CAWSRAVTYEQYF. The DNA for the CDR3 is TGTGCCTGGAGTAGGGCAGTTACCTACGAGCAGTACTTC.

This chain links TRBV27 with TRBJ1-1; D remains unclear. This CDR3 contains 17 residues. Germline V lookup: CDR1 MNHEY, CDR2 SMNVEV (reference sequence). V shed 6 bases and J shed 0 bases, with 20 bases lying between them. The CDR3 sequence: CASSYRTSDGLNTEAFF. Written as DNA, the CDR3 is TGTGCCAGCAGCTACCGGACGTCGGACGGATTGAACACTGAAGCTTTCTTT.

A few counts support this clone. The chain combines TRBV10-1 with TRBJ1-5, with 7 nucleotides matching TRBD1. From germline, CDR1 is WNHNN and CDR2 SYGVQD (reference sequence). The ends lost 4 bases at V and 5 bases at J; junction bases unmatched: 2. CDR3 size: 13 residues. CDR3 loop: CASSGQGDQPQHF. The CDR3 region has the DNA TGCGCCAGCAGTGGACAGGGAGATCAGCCCCAGCATTTT.

The table lists this clone with a count of one. The chain links TRBV11-1 to TRBJ1-2, with D possibly TRBD1 on 5 matching bases. V dropped 3 bases and J dropped 8 bases, with 16 bases sitting between them. The CDR3 has 14 residues. The germline CDR1 and CDR2 sequences are SGHAT and FQDESV (reference sequence). The CDR3 spells CASSFDSSLGGYTF. The DNA for the CDR3 is TGTGCCAGCAGCTTTGACAGCTCATTGGGGGGCTACACCTTC.

The chain is built from TRBV9 and TRBJ2-3, with 8 nucleotides matching TRBD2. The V gene end was trimmed by 4 bases and the J gene end by 8 bases; junction bases not matched to a gene: 12. The CDR3 totals 15 residues. CDR1 SGDLS and CDR2 YYNGEE come from the germline V gene. DNA of the CDR3: TGTGCCAGCAGCACCCGGGAGGGGGGCGATGCTACGCAGTATTTT. Protein: CASSTREGGDATQYF. Full variable domain (missing parts from reference TRBV9 and TRBJ2-3): DSGVTQTPKHLITATGQRVTLRCSPRSGDLSVYWYQQSLDQGLQFLIQYYNGEERAKGNILERFSAQQFPDLHSELNLSSLELGDSALYFCASSTREGGDATQYFGPGTRLTVL.

This clone was observed once. J is TRBJ2-4 and V is TRBV27; TRBD1 or TRBD2 may be the D gene (5 bases each). The CDR3 runs to 16 residues. Deletions cut 0 bases from V and 8 bases from J, with 17 bases between. CDR1 MNHEY and CDR2 SMNVEV come from the germline V gene (reference sequence). DNA for the CDR3: TGTGCCAGCAGTTTATCGTGGCCGGGGCTTGGAGACATTCAGTACTTC. It is translated as CASSLSWPGLGDIQYF.

V and J are TRBV5-7 and TRBJ1-6, with D hard to call. TRBV5-7 is noted as an ORF with a role that remains uncertain. Trimming removed 6 bases from V and 9 bases from J, with 28 bases in between. The CDR3 has 18 residues. In nucleotides, the CDR3 is TGTGCCAGCATAAATAGACCCACGAGACTCATTTGGGCTTCACCCCTCCACTTT. Amino acids: CASINRPTRLIWASPLHF.